This record covers a single TCR beta chain. Its antigen is unidentified. Healthy and HIV-negative, the adult donors had no recent acute infections or vaccinations. Germline CDR1 LNHDA, CDR2 SQIVND (reference sequence). The length of the CDR3 is 16 residues. The ends lost 4 bases at V and 3 bases at J; junction bases unmatched: 11. Authors' methods: Filtering differed because ImmunoSEQ produced junction-only sequences that carried no quality scores. Here immunoSEQ multiplex PCR was the method, and the copy in TCRdb shows in-frame clones only, minus some. V, J and clone size were drawn from that table, and D and trimming were deduced from the DNA. The data show 2 million to 2.5 million clones, approximately 94% seen once. The data belong to a study of shared clonotypes between healthy human individuals. Study details: CD4 naive cells filled three plates per donor, CD4 memory three, CD8 naive two and CD8 memory one.

Regarding the study as a whole: Naive CD4 clonotypes were shared across several donors at about 5.2%.

The V gene is TRBV19, the J gene TRBJ1-1; 7 bases are shared with TRBD1. This TCR was recovered from a man between 18 and 29 years old in good health. Sample: naive CD4+ T cells sorted from blood. Subset noted: CD45RA+ positively selected. The CDR3 region is CASSNEGAGWYTEAFF. The CDR3 coding sequence is TGTGCCAGTAGTAATGAGGGGGCGGGTTGGTACACTGAAGCTTTCTTT.